This TCR beta chain derives from a study of CD8 T cells in Susac syndrome. Study conclusions and caveats: It was acknowledged in the study that its TCR sequencing and HLA analysis involved a relatively small number of individuals.

Random hexamers were used to reverse transcribe an amount of roughly 0.45 to 1 ug RNA. The CDR3 of TCR beta was amplified by immunoSEQ multiplex PCR across 54 Vbeta and 13 Jbeta. Each CDR3 protein gets one entry after TCRdb re-called the immunoSEQ multiplex PCR reads with MiXCR. The table has about 280,000 distinct CDR3 sequences, 70% to 90% seen once. Germline lookup yields CDR1 SGHRS and CDR2 YFSETQ. The V end lost 1 base, the J end lost 3 bases, and 10 bases lay between the germline ends. The CDR3 covers 14 residues. On this clonotype: Its antigen is still unknown.

The multiple sclerosis controls consisted of treatment-naive patients with relapsing-remitting disease, either stable or active. Input material: CD8+ T cells from PBMCs. The chain combines TRBV5-1 with TRBJ1-1; D perhaps matches TRBD1 (5 bases). This TCR came from a human donor with multiple sclerosis. The CDR3 nucleotides read TGCGCCAGCAGCTTGAGTGGGGCAGACACTGAAGCTTTCTTT. It is translated as CASSLSGADTEAFF.